The entry below describes one TCR beta chain. Antigen unknown. The sample is drawn from a study of shared clonotypes between healthy human individuals. Overall study results and limits: On the whole, naive subsets had larger estimated richness than memory subsets had.

Genomic DNA from each subset was divided evenly over several immunoSEQ plates. TCRdb keeps only in-frame clones here, not all; method: immunoSEQ multiplex PCR. This sample yields under 150,000 clones, of which about 62% are seen a single time; around 23% belongs to the top ten. All donors were healthy HIV-negative adults lacking recent acute infections or vaccinations. Sequencing was done on a sample of memory CD8+ T cells sorted from blood. The subset is: CD45RO+ cells pooled with CCR7-negative TemRA cells. The receptor's source is a woman younger than 45 in good health.

Here the CDR3 DNA reads TGTGCCAGCAGTTTATTCGGCGGCCCCAGCTCCTACGAGCAGTACTTC. Protein: CASSLFGGPSSYEQYF. The chain links TRBV28 to TRBJ2-7, with D uncertain. Per germline, CDR1 MDHEN and CDR2 SYDVKM. Between the trimmed V and J ends, which lost 1 base and 0 bases, there was a span of 13 bases. This CDR3 has 16 residues.